This T cell receptor beta chain appears in the sequencing data of a study of PD-1 blockade in classical Hodgkin lymphoma. Each and every patient relapsed after autologous stem cell transplantation, and patients got differing brentuximab vedotin exposure. Thawed PBMCs yielded CD4+ T cells through magnetic negative selection. On this clone itself: Its matching antigen is unknown.

TCRdb keeps only in-frame clones here, not all; method: immunoSEQ multiplex PCR. Here the sample spans 30,000 or so clones, 90% being singletons. Points from the study as a whole: Whereas CD4+ TCR diversity had risen significantly by C4D1, CD8+ TCR diversity had not. Newly diagnosed patients had diversity similar to the baseline diversity of complete responders.

The ends were cut back, 1 base at V and 6 bases at J, with 10 bases in the middle. Germline CDR1 reads GTSNPN; CDR2 reads SVGIG (reference sequence). This CDR3 contains 12 residues. Specimen: CD4+ T cells from blood, collected at baseline. This TCR came from a human donor with classical Hodgkin lymphoma. V usage is TRBV30 and J usage is TRBJ2-7; D uncertain. The CDR3 loop reads CAWSGFRAEQYF. In DNA, the CDR3 is TGTGCCTGGAGTGGTTTTAGGGCCGAGCAGTACTTC.